This T cell receptor (beta chain) was identified during a study of CD8+ T cells in alopecia areata. On the study more broadly: Treatment comprised oral tofacitinib, 5 to 10 mg twice daily, in treated patients. Tofacitinib ran 6 to 18 months, followed by 6 months off drug.

Study conclusions and caveats: It was lesional scalp, especially alopecia totalis/universalis, that showed higher clonality than normal scalp.

Sequencing used cDNA as its template, made by extracting RNA and reverse transcribing it. Data came from immunoSEQ multiplex PCR; TCRdb stores just in-frame clones and leaves some out. The table has about 140,000 clones, around 49% seen once. Germline assignment: CDR1 SGDLS and CDR2 YYNGEE. J lost 0 bases, V lost 2 bases, and 10 bases had no gene match. The CDR3 has 18 amino acids. The sample holds a few counts of this clone. Its antigen is still unknown. Sequenced here: CD4+ T cells sorted from blood, sampled at week 0. The rearrangement links TRBV9 to TRBJ1-4, with 7 bases matching TRBD1. The TCR comes from a human donor with alopecia areata. CDR3 DNA sequence: TGTGCCAGCAGCGTTTCTACCCCAGGACAGGCAACTAATGAAAAACTGTTTTTT. It encodes CASSVSTPGQATNEKLFF. Supplemented by reference TRBV9 and TRBJ1-4, the full variable domain reads DSGVTQTPKHLITATGQRVTLRCSPRSGDLSVYWYQQSLDQGLQFLIQYYNGEERAKGNILERFSAQQFPDLHSELNLSSLELGDSALYFCASSVSTPGQATNEKLFFGSGTQLSVL.